Sequencing of this TCR beta chain was carried out in a study of high-grade serous ovarian cancer treatment subgroups. On the study more broadly: Each sample yielded on average approximately 7,500 unique TCR beta rearrangements from more than 13,000 reads.

TCRdb keeps only in-frame clones here, not all; method: immunoSEQ multiplex PCR. The table lists more than 15,000 clones, approximately 72% of them singletons. CDR1 is WSHSY, CDR2 SAAADI, per germline. The CDR3 extends over 14 amino acids. V lost 8 bases to trimming and J lost 1 base, with 14 bases between them. In regard to this clone: Its antigen is unknown.

Tumor tissue was taken before any definitive surgery or chemotherapy was given. The study, taken as a whole, reports: Spatial context was lost because tumors were sequenced in bulk. Different patients shared almost no repertoire; same-patient tumors shared about 0.1 to 0.79.

The TCR sequence derives from a human donor with high-grade serous ovarian cancer. V gene TRBV10-2 combines with J gene TRBJ1-1; D is unclear. The sequenced sample consisted of tumor tissue. The CDR3 DNA reads TGCGCCAGCTCAGGCGGACTTCCGAACACTGAAGCTTTCTTT. It codes for CASSGGLPNTEAFF.